This TCR beta chain was sequenced for a study of blood T cells in healthy people across ages. Each sample yielded at least 6 micrograms of PBMC total RNA. The CDR3 sequence is 13 residues long. V was clipped by 1 base and J by 11 bases, with 15 bases between them. Germline V lookup: CDR1 SGDLS, CDR2 YYNGEE. General observations from the study: It was not possible, with unsorted PBMCs, to conclusively compare naive and antigen-experienced cells. Naive CD4+ cells and diversity were both higher in long-lived donors than in aged donors.

Combining a sample-barcoded 5' primer with a J-beta primer mix, a second PCR ran for roughly 6 to 12 cycles. The authors tagged each cDNA molecule using a template-switch adaptor with 12 random nucleotides. TCRdb processed the 5' RACE reads anew with MiXCR; each CDR3 protein has one entry. The data hold about a million distinct CDR3 sequences, with about 48% observed a single time. A word on this clonotype: Its antigen is as yet unknown.

The receptor was derived from a man aged 25-45 years in good health. Sequenced input: blood. This chain links TRBV9 with TRBJ2-5, with D hard to call. Here the CDR3 reads CASSVIPEEEQYF. As DNA, the CDR3 is TGTGCCAGCAGCGTAATCCCCGAGGAAGAGCAGTACTTC.